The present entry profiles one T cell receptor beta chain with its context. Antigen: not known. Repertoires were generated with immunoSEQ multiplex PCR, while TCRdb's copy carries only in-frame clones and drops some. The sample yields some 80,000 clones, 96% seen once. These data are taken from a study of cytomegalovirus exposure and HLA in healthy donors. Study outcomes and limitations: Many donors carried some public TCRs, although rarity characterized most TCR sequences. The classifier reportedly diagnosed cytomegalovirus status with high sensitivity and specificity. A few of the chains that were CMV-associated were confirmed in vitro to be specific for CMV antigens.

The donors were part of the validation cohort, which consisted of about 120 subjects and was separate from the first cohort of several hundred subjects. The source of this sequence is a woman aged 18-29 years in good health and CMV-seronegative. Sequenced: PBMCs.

Written as DNA, the CDR3 is TGTGCCAGCAGCTTAGCCCAGATTATAGCGGGAGGGCGCACAGATACGCAGTATTTT. Its protein is CASSLAQIIAGGRTDTQYF. The chain uses TRBV7-2 and TRBJ2-3; 11 bases map to TRBD2. This CDR3 contains 19 residues. The junction had 9 bases not matched to a gene; V was cut back by 0 bases and J by 1 base. The germline CDR1 and CDR2 sequences are SGHTA and FQGNSA.